This passage covers 19 T cell receptor beta chains from one sample sequenced in a study of beta chain features in type 1 diabetes. Study-wide results and caveats: People with Type 1 diabetes carried modestly yet significantly shorter TCRB CDR3s in all four CD4+ subsets.

What was sequenced were expressed TCRB transcripts, since all of the isolated RNA had been reverse transcribed. TCRdb's copy holds only in-frame clones and misses some; the assay was immunoSEQ multiplex PCR. The table has under 300,000 clones, roughly 20% seen once. Which antigens these TCRs recognize remains unknown. The specimen sequenced was naive CD4+ T cells from blood. These receptors were collected from a woman aged 40-49 years with type 1 diabetes.

This sequence joins TRBV27 and TRBJ2-1; 9 bases are shared with TRBD2. V dropped 3 bases and J dropped 7; count of bases not matched to a gene: 4. There are 14 residues in the CDR3. Germline V gene lookup returns CDR1 MNHEY and CDR2 SMNVEV (reference sequence). CDR3 nucleotide sequence: TGTGCCAGCAGTTTGCGGGAGGGCCAGAATGAGCAGTTCTTC. Translating it yields CASSLREGQNEQFF.

This clone turned up a few times. The V and J genes are TRBV2 and TRBJ1-5; 8 bases are shared with TRBD1. J was trimmed by 7 bases and V by 6 bases; bases with no gene match: 2. Germline V gene sequence: CDR1 SNHLY, CDR2 FYNNEI. The CDR3 length is 12 residues. CDR3 sequence reads: CASSRGQQPQHF. CDR3 DNA sequence: TGTGCCAGCAGCAGGGGGCAACAGCCCCAGCATTTT. The whole variable domain, remainder taken from reference TRBV2 and TRBJ1-5, is EPEVTQTPSHQVTQMGQEVILRCVPISNHLYFYWYRQILGQKVEFLVSFYNNEISEKSEIFDDQFSVERPDGSNFTLKIRSTKLEDSAMYFCASSRGQQPQHFGDGTRLSIL.

The rearrangement joins TRBV4-3 to TRBJ2-1; 8 bases are a match to TRBD1. The length of the CDR3 is 15 residues. Trimming removed 8 bases from V and 1 base from J; junction bases left unmatched: 7. The germline gives CDR1 LGHNA, CDR2 YSLEER. CDR3 region: CASSTDRGSYNEQFF. DNA for the CDR3: TGCGCCAGCTCCACCGACAGGGGATCCTACAATGAGCAGTTCTTC.

This clone was picked up a small number of times. This sequence joins TRBV25-1 and TRBJ1-1; D possibly corresponds to TRBD1 (5 bases). The germline gives CDR1 MGHDK, CDR2 SYGVNS. This CDR3 spans 14 amino acids. Trimming stripped 5 bases from V and 2 bases from J, with 12 bases between. CDR3 DNA sequence: TGTGCCAGCAGTATCGGGGGGTTCAACACTGAAGCTTTCTTT. This gives the protein CASSIGGFNTEAFF.

J is TRBJ2-5 and V is TRBV28, with D possibly being TRBD2 (6 bases). Germline V gives CDR1 MDHEN, CDR2 SYDVKM. The CDR3 spans 14 residues. The V end lost 6 bases, the J end lost 0 bases, and 11 bases lay between the germline ends. The CDR3 sequence: CASSLGGYQETQYF. The CDR3 coding sequence is TGTGCCAGCAGCCTTGGGGGGTACCAAGAGACCCAGTACTTC.

This clone was observed a handful of times. V is TRBV7-2 and J is TRBJ2-7, with 10 bases aligning to TRBD2. Germline V gives CDR1 SGHTA, CDR2 FQGNSA. The CDR3 is 18 amino acids. The ends lost 1 base at V and 3 bases at J; junction bases unmatched: 12. The chain's CDR3 is CASSLEGGGLADLYEQYF. For the CDR3, the DNA is TGTGCCAGCAGCTTAGAAGGGGGCGGACTAGCGGACCTCTACGAGCAGTACTTC.

This clone turned up a few times. The chain employs TRBV9 and TRBJ2-5; 9 bases align to TRBD1. CDR1 is SGDLS, CDR2 YYNGEE, per germline. Trimming took 4 bases from V and 1 from J; bases not matched to a gene: 8. CDR3 length: 16 amino acids. For the CDR3, the DNA is TGTGCCAGCAGCAGACAGGGACAGGGAATCCAAGAGACCCAGTACTTC. This codes for CASSRQGQGIQETQYF.

This clone occurred a few times. The chain employs TRBV5-4 and TRBJ2-3; possible D gene TRBD2, 6 bases. Between the trimmed V and J ends, which lost 2 bases and 2 bases, there was a span of 12 bases. The CDR3 spans 15 residues. Germline CDR1 and CDR2: SGHNT and YYREEE (reference sequence). The CDR3: CASSFRRDFTDTQYF. DNA for the CDR3: TGTGCCAGCAGCTTTAGGCGGGACTTCACAGATACGCAGTATTTT.

V and J are TRBV15 and TRBJ2-6; D is possibly TRBD2 (5 bases). Germline V gene lookup returns CDR1 LNHNV and CDR2 YYDKDF (reference sequence). The CDR3 has 16 residues. The V gene lost 2 bases and the J gene lost 2 bases, with 10 bases spanning the gap. The chain's CDR3 is CATSRPPGAGANVLTF. The CDR3 nucleotides are TGTGCCACCAGCAGACCCCCCGGGGCTGGGGCCAACGTCCTGACTTTC. Full variable domain (remainder filled in from reference TRBV15 and TRBJ2-6): DAMVIQNPRYQVTQFGKPVTLSCSQTLNHNVMYWYQQKSSQAPKLLFHYYDKDFNNEADTPDNFQSRRPNTSFCFLDIRSPGLGDTAMYLCATSRPPGAGANVLTFGAGSRLTVL.

The chain has TRBV29-1 and TRBJ1-3; D remains unclear. Germline lookup yields CDR1 SQVTM and CDR2 ANQGSEA. Trimming removed 3 bases from V and 2 bases from J, with 11 bases in between. There are 14 residues in the CDR3. The CDR3 sequence is CSVDPGTAGNTIYF. The CDR3 DNA reads as TGCAGCGTTGACCCGGGAACAGCTGGAAACACCATATATTTT. Variable domain in full (rest from reference TRBV29-1 and TRBJ1-3): SAVISQKPSRDICQRGTSLTIQCQVDSQVTMMFWYRQQPGQSLTLIATANQGSEATYESGFVIDKFPISRPNLTFSTLTVSNMSPEDSSIYLCSVDPGTAGNTIYFGEGSWLTVV.

This clone was detected a few times. V is TRBV5-1 and J is TRBJ1-5; the D gene is possibly TRBD1 (5 bases). The germline V gene encodes CDR1 SGHRS and CDR2 YFSETQ. V lost 0 bases to trimming and J lost 6 bases, with 7 bases between them. This CDR3 region has 13 residues. The CDR3 coding sequence is TGCGCCAGCAGCTTGGCCGGGGGTCAGCCCCAGCATTTT. Translating it yields CASSLAGGQPQHF.

This clone was counted only a few times. The gene calls are TRBV29-1 and TRBJ1-1, with D possibly being TRBD1 (6 bases). The CDR3 contains 14 residues. The V end lost 5 bases, the J end lost 7 bases, and 20 bases lay between the germline ends. Germline V lookup: CDR1 SQVTM, CDR2 ANQGSEA. In nucleotides, the CDR3 is TGCAGCGTTAGGGACCTCAGGGGCCGAAATGAAGCTTTCTTT. Its translation: CSVRDLRGRNEAFF.

This clone was seen more than once but under ten times. The V call is TRBV11-3, the J call TRBJ2-7; D unresolved. The CDR3 contains 15 residues. V was shortened by 1 base and J by 2 bases, with 12 bases between the two germline ends. Germline loops: CDR1 SGHNT, CDR2 YENEEA. As DNA, the CDR3 is TGTGCCAGCAGCTTAGGTGGCAGGCCACCCTACGAGCAGTACTTC. Translated: CASSLGGRPPYEQYF.

In its sample, this clone was seen a few times. The chain has TRBV29-1 and TRBJ1-2; D remains ambiguous. Germline V gene data show CDR1 as SQVTM and CDR2 as ANQGSEA. There are 15 residues in the CDR3. V was cut by 4 bases and J by 0 bases, with 15 bases left in between. CDR3 in DNA: TGCAGCGTTGCACGGCAGGTACCATCTAACTATGGCTACACCTTC. Translated, it gives CSVARQVPSNYGYTF.

V usage is TRBV4-1 and J usage is TRBJ1-1; a weak D match, TRBD1 (5 bases). Trimming removed 4 bases from V and 4 bases from J, with 13 bases in between. Germline V CDR1 and CDR2: MGHRA, YSYEKL. The CDR3 is 14 residues long. CDR3 DNA: TGCGCCAGCAGCCCTAGTGGGGCTAGCACTGAAGCTTTCTTT. Translated, it gives CASSPSGASTEAFF.

The chain joins TRBV14 to TRBJ2-3, with TRBD1 as a possible D gene (5 bases). The V gene lost 6 bases and the J gene lost 1 base, with 11 bases spanning the gap. The CDR3 sequence is 14 residues long. Germline CDR1 SGHDN, CDR2 FVKESK. CDR3 residues: CASSFTGGTDTQYF. The CDR3 DNA is TGTGCCAGCAGTTTCACAGGAGGCACAGATACGCAGTATTTT.

The chain combines TRBV29-1 with TRBJ2-5; D possibly corresponds to TRBD2 (6 bases). Germline CDR1 SQVTM, CDR2 ANQGSEA. V was trimmed by 1 base and J by 9 bases, leaving 18 bases between them. The CDR3 covers 14 residues. The chain's CDR3 is CSVEGGRRLGSQYF. The CDR3 coding sequence is TGCAGCGTTGAAGGGGGGAGGCGGCTAGGGTCCCAGTACTTC. Full variable domain (rest looked up from reference TRBV29-1 and TRBJ2-5): SAVISQKPSRDICQRGTSLTIQCQVDSQVTMMFWYRQQPGQSLTLIATANQGSEATYESGFVIDKFPISRPNLTFSTLTVSNMSPEDSSIYLCSVEGGRRLGSQYFGPGTRLLVL.

This clone occurred a few times. The chain is built from TRBV10-3 and TRBJ2-1; maybe TRBD2 (6 bases). The V gene lost 11 bases and the J gene lost 6 bases, with 11 bases spanning the gap. Germline CDR1 reads ENHRY; CDR2 reads SYGVKD. This CDR3 contains 11 residues. This CDR3 reads CAGSEGNEQFF. For the CDR3, the DNA is TGTGCCGGGTCGGAGGGCAATGAGCAGTTCTTC.

Only a few counts were recorded for this clone. J is TRBJ1-5 and V is TRBV7-9, with TRBD1 as a possible D gene (6 bases). CDR3 length: 15 amino acids. Deletions cut 4 bases from V and 5 bases from J, with 15 bases between. The germline CDR1 and CDR2 sequences are SEHNR and FQNEAQ (reference sequence). This chain's CDR3 is CASSSGTPRDQPQHF. The CDR3 DNA reads TGTGCCAGCAGCTCAGGGACACCAAGGGATCAGCCCCAGCATTTT.